Described below is a single TCR beta chain sequence and its context. The antigen remains unidentified. This sample is drawn from a study of PD-1 blockade in classical Hodgkin lymphoma. Study-wide results and limits: Those starting nivolumab under 1 year post-ASCT were excluded.

The assay was immunoSEQ multiplex PCR, and TCRdb's table has in-frame clones only and misses some. Of around 28,000 clones listed, about 81% are singletons. This CDR3 contains 15 residues. V gave up 0 bases and J gave up 1 base, with 7 bases separating them. Germline V gene sequence: CDR1 SGDLS, CDR2 YYNGEE. The time point was: cycle 4 day 1 (C4D1), after six to seven weeks of nivolumab. Each of the patients experienced relapse following autologous stem cell transplantation, and their brentuximab vedotin exposure differed. Using magnetic negative selection, the CD4+ T cells were separated out of thawed PBMCs.

The chain combines TRBV9 with TRBJ2-2; no clear D gene. This receptor was taken from a human donor with classical Hodgkin lymphoma. The specimen was CD4+ T cells from blood, collected before the fourth cycle of nivolumab. CDR3 amino acids: CASSVVSENTGELFF. The CDR3 DNA reads as TGTGCCAGCAGCGTAGTGTCAGAGAACACCGGGGAGCTGTTTTTT.